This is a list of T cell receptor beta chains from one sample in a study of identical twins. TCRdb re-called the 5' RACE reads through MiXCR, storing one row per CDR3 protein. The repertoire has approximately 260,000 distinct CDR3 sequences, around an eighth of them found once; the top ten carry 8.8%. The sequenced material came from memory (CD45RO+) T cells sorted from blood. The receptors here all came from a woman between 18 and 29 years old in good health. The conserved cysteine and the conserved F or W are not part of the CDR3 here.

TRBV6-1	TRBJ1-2	ASSQGASGFGYT
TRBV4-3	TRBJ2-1	ASSQWLDYNEQF
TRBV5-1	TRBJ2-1	ASSPDREDGGEQF
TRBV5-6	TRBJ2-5	ASSLYRGETQY
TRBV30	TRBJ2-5	AWSVRGRETQY
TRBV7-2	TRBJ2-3	ASSQGPADGTDTQY
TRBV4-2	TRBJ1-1	ASSQGGSEMNTEAF
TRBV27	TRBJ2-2	ASSSPSREYAGELF
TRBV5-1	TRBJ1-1	ASSPTGVVLAF
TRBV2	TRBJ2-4	ASSGYGGLAKNIQY
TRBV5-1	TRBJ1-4	ASGLSGQANNEKLF
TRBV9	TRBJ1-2	ASSRDSGGYT
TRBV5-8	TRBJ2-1	ASSTGTSGGSEQF
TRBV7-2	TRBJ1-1	ASSFEGKAF
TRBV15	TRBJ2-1	ATSRDASWEQF
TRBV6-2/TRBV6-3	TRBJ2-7	ASSSWDRGIYEQY
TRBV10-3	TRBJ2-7	AINPDRGLYEQY
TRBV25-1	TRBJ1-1	ASSEAGVNTEAF
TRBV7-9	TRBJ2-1	ASSPPGAKQF
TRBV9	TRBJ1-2	ASSLTGGHVYGYT
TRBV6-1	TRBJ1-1	AIQYGEDTEAF
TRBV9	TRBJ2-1	ASSEGTGTGTF
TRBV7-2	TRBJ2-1	ASSRGWGGSYNEQF
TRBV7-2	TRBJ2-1	ASSLTGGLGNNEQF
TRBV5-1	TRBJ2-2	ASSPNLGGTGELS
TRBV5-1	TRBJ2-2	ASSLGGPTGELF
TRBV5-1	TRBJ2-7	ASSSVLAALTYEQY
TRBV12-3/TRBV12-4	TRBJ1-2	ASSWRTPMNYGYT
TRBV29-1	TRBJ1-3	SVRQSSGNTIY
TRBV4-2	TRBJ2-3	ASSQERGPTDTQY
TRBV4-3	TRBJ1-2	ASSQDSADTNGYT
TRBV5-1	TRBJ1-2	ASSPPSVYGYT
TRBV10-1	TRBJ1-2	ASSEKRAAGYT
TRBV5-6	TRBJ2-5	ASSLTPDSQETQY
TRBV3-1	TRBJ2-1	ASSQILRREGDNEQF
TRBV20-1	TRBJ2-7	SAREGQGGYEQY
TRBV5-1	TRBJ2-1	ASSLAGLVSLYNEQF
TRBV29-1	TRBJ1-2	SVEDLFRGYGYT
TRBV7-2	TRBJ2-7	ASSLVMTKYEQY
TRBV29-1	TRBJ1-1	SVKRMNTEAF
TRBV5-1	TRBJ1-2	ASSLRGQSYGYT